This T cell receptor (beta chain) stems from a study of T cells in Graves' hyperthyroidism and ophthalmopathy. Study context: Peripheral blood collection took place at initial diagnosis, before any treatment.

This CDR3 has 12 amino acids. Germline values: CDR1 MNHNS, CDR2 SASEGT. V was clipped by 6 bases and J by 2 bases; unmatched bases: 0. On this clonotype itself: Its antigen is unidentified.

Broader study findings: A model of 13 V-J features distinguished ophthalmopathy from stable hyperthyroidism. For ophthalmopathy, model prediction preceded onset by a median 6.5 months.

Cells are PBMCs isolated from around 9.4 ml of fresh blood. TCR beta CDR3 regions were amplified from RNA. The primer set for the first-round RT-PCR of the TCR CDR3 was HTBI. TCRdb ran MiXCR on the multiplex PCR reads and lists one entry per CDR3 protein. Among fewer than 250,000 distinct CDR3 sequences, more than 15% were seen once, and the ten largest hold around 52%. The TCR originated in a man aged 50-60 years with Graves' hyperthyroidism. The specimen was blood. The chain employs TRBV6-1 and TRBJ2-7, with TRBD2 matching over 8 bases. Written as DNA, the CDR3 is TGTGCCAGCAGAGCGGGAGCCTACGAGCAGTACTTC. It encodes CASRAGAYEQYF.